This T cell receptor beta chain came from a study of Graves' ophthalmopathy and Graves' hyperthyroidism. Study results and limitations: Blood contained most expanded thyroid clonotypes exceeding 0.001 frequency.

Germline V gene lookup returns CDR1 DFQATT and CDR2 SNEGSKA (reference sequence). The length of the CDR3 is 14 residues. The V gene end was trimmed by 5 bases and the J gene end by 4 bases; junction bases not matched to a gene: 6. From RNA, the CDR3 regions of TCR beta chains were amplified and sequenced. After a first-round RT-PCR with HTBI primers, a second-round multiplex PCR was run. TCRdb ran MiXCR on the multiplex PCR reads and lists one entry per CDR3 protein. The sample gives some 350,000 distinct CDR3 sequences, 15% to 20% of which show up once; 2% to 2.5% is in the top ten. This clonotype was counted at least ten times. Its antigen remains unidentified.

V usage is TRBV20-1 and J usage is TRBJ2-5, with 11 bases aligning to TRBD2. Sequenced sample: peripheral blood. This sequence was found in an adult woman with stable Graves' hyperthyroidism. The CDR3 nucleotides read TGCAGTGCTTATAGCGGGAGGGCCCCAGAGACCCAGTACTTC. It yields the protein CSAYSGRAPETQYF.